This TCR beta chain was sequenced in a study of blood T cell repertoires in COVID-19. Turning to the study itself: Samples of COVID-19 (acute and convalescent) were obtained from the United States, Italy and Spain. PBMCs, B-cell-depleted T cells, or T cells provided the cDNA or gDNA that made up the material.

The CDR3 consists of 14 residues. The J segment lost 12 bases and the V segment lost 3 bases, leaving 12 bases of the junction unmatched. CDR1 and CDR2 from the germline V gene are GTSNPN and SVGIG (reference sequence). In the source study's methods: Reference gene primer amplification gave estimated nucleated cell counts. This table comes from immunoSEQ multiplex PCR, and its TCRdb copy is limited to in-frame clones, with some not included. Clone size and V and J calls were adopted from that table, with D and trimming inferred from the DNA. The table lists roughly 240,000 clones, about 80% of them singletons.

The receptor was isolated from a woman at least 80 years old with acute or convalescent COVID-19. The sample taken for sequencing was peripheral blood. This chain links TRBV30 with TRBJ2-2; 8 bases line up with TRBD1. The CDR3 coding sequence is TGTGCCTGGAGCATAGACAGGGGTGTCGGAAAGCTGTTTTTT. Translation: CAWSIDRGVGKLFF.